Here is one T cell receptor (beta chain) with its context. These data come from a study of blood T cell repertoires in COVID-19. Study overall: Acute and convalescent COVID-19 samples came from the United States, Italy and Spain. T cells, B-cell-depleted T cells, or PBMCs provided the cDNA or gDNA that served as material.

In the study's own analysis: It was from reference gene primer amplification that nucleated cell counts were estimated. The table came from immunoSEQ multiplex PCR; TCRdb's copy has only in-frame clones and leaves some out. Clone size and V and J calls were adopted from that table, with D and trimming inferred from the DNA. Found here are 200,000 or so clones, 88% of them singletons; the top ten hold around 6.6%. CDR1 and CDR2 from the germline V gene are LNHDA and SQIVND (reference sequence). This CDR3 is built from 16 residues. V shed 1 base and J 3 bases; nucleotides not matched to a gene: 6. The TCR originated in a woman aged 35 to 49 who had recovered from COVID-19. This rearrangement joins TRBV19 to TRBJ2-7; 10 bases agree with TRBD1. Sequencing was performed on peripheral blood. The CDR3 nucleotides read TGTGCCAGTAGTATAGCTGGGACAGGGGTTAGCTACGAGCAGTACTTC. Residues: CASSIAGTGVSYEQYF. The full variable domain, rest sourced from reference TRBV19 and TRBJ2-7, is DGGITQSPKYLFRKEGQNVTLSCEQNLNHDAMYWYRQDPGQGLRLIYYSQIVNDFQKGDIAEGYSVSREKKESFPLTVTSAQKNPTAFYLCASSIAGTGVSYEQYFGPGTRLTVT.